What follows are 11 T cell receptor beta chains derived from one specimen sequenced in a study of T-cell memory formation after mild COVID-19. TCRdb re-called the 5' RACE reads with MiXCR, one entry per CDR3 protein. The sample includes about 13,000 distinct CDR3 sequences, 15% to 20% of them seen just once. The sequenced sample was PBMCs or a T cell subset sorted from them (not recorded which). The receptors come from a man in his late teens or twenties who had mild COVID-19 (a few samples of this study predate the infection). Cell type and time point are not known.

Ten or more counts support this clonotype. The chain joins TRBV3-1 to TRBJ2-2; 8 nucleotides agree with TRBD1. Germline lookup yields CDR1 LGHDT and CDR2 YNNKEL (reference sequence). The V gene end was trimmed by 1 base and the J gene end by 4 bases; junction bases not matched to a gene: 2. CDR3 size: 15 residues. This CDR3 reads CASSQGTGFTGELFF. The DNA for the CDR3 is TGTGCCAGCAGCCAAGGGACAGGGTTCACCGGGGAGCTGTTTTTT.

This sequence joins TRBV9 and TRBJ2-5; D might be TRBD2 (7 bases). The CDR3 runs to 16 residues. The germline V and J ends were trimmed by 0 bases and 5 bases, with 17 bases remaining between them. Germline CDR1 and CDR2: SGDLS and YYNGEE. CDR3 sequence reads: CASSVEAGAWRETQYF. The CDR3 DNA reads as TGTGCCAGCAGCGTAGAGGCGGGGGCATGGAGGGAGACCCAGTACTTC.

In its sample, this clonotype was seen many times. The chain links TRBV27 to TRBJ2-3, with unresolved D. This CDR3 contains 11 residues. CDR1 and CDR2 from the germline V gene are MNHEY and SMNVEV (reference sequence). Trimming cost V 7 bases and J 6 bases, with 8 bases left between them. The CDR3, as DNA: TGTGCCAGCAAACTTGGGGATACGCAGTATTTT. Translated: CASKLGDTQYF.

By its share, this clonotype is large. The genes are TRBV6-4 and TRBJ1-5; D gene unclear. V lost 1 base to trimming and J lost 2 bases, with 9 bases between them. This CDR3 has 15 residues. Germline V gene sequence: CDR1 MRHNA, CDR2 SNTAGT. The CDR3 region is CASSDLVFCNQPQHF. CDR3 in DNA: TGTGCCAGCAGTGACTTGGTATTTTGCAATCAGCCCCAGCATTTT.

In this sample, this clonotype turned up many times. The chain is built from TRBV5-1 and TRBJ1-6; a possible D gene is TRBD1 (6 bases). V shed 4 bases and J shed 11 bases, with 22 bases lying between them. Germline V gives CDR1 SGHRS, CDR2 YFSETQ. The length of the CDR3 is 16 residues. CDR3: CASSPRRGLGEAPLHF. The CDR3 coding sequence is TGCGCCAGCAGCCCCCGCAGGGGCCTAGGGGAGGCACCCCTCCACTTT.

The V and J genes are TRBV7-9 and TRBJ2-5, with 12 positions matching TRBD1. Germline V lookup: CDR1 SEHNR, CDR2 FQNEAQ (reference sequence). The CDR3 is 15 amino acids. J was trimmed by 5 bases and V by 1 base; bases with no gene match: 2. Here the CDR3 reads CASSLGDRGQETQYF. For the CDR3, the DNA is TGTGCCAGCAGCTTAGGGGACAGGGGGCAGGAGACCCAGTACTTC.

The V gene is TRBV5-5, the J gene TRBJ2-7; D is unclear. Trimming pared 2 bases from V and 2 bases from J, leaving 11 bases between. The CDR3 is made up of 14 amino acids. The germline CDR1 and CDR2 sequences are SGHKS and YYEKEE (reference sequence). CDR3 sequence reads: CASSFSPGPYEQYF. The CDR3 bases are TGTGCCAGCAGCTTCTCGCCAGGCCCCTACGAGCAGTACTTC.

This clonotype was seen at least ten times. The rearrangement links TRBV4-3 to TRBJ2-1; 8 bases fit TRBD2. J was trimmed by 7 bases and V by 0 bases; bases with no gene match: 8. This CDR3 has 16 amino acids. Germline CDR1 reads LGHNA; CDR2 reads YSLEER. The chain's CDR3 is CASSQDSGGAANEQFF. The CDR3, as DNA: TGCGCCAGCAGCCAAGATTCGGGGGGGGCTGCTAATGAGCAGTTCTTC.

The V call is TRBV18, the J call TRBJ1-1, with no clear D. The CDR3 contains 17 residues. Germline values: CDR1 KGHSH, CDR2 LQKENI. With 0 bases removed from V and 4 bases from J, the gap between germline ends came to 18 bases. This CDR3 is CASSPPGPLLSVTEAFF. CDR3 bases: TGTGCCAGCTCACCACCGGGCCCTTTGCTTAGTGTCACTGAAGCTTTCTTT.

This clonotype was seen many times. The V and J genes are TRBV14 and TRBJ2-3; D is undetermined. V lost 0 bases to trimming and J lost 2 bases, with 12 bases between them. The CDR3 extends over 16 amino acids. Per the germline V gene, CDR1 is SGHDN and CDR2 is FVKESK. The CDR3 protein is CASSQERFSHTDTQYF. CDR3 in DNA: TGTGCCAGCAGCCAAGAGCGGTTTTCTCACACAGATACGCAGTATTTT.

The table lists this clonotype with a few counts. The chain combines TRBV5-1 with TRBJ2-1; D unclear. The V end lost 4 bases, the J end lost 7 bases, and 12 bases lay between the germline ends. This CDR3 has 13 amino acids. CDR1 is SGHRS and CDR2 is YFSETQ in the germline V gene. CDR3 protein: CASSAIIENEQFF. CDR3 bases: TGCGCCAGCAGCGCCATTATCGAGAATGAGCAGTTCTTC.